This T cell receptor beta chain emerged from a study of early stage breast cancer tumors. The study's findings and limits: Compared with adjacent normal breast, tumors showed around 2.7-fold denser, more clonal T cells. Most shared enriched TCRB sequences were commonly generated ones. Blood repertoires resembled normal breast more than tumor.

Blood replicates held 0.5 ug DNA, tumor or normal breast roughly 1.5 ug, two each. Profiled with immunoSEQ multiplex PCR; TCRdb holds only in-frame clones, not every one. The data contain tens of thousands of clones, less than 80% of them singletons. This CDR3 is 15 amino acids long. Germline V lookup: CDR1 GTSNPN, CDR2 SVGIG (reference sequence). V shed 3 bases and J shed 2 bases, with 16 bases lying between them. With regard to this clone: What it recognizes is unknown.

Specimen: blood. The J gene is TRBJ1-2, the V gene TRBV30; D is perhaps TRBD1 (6 bases). This sequence was found in a person in their sixties or seventies with breast cancer. As DNA, the CDR3 is TGTGCCTGGAGCGCTAGGGGGTTTGAGAACTATGGCTACACCTTC. This translates into CAWSARGFENYGYTF.